What follows describes a single T cell receptor (beta chain). Original processing notes: Estimation of nucleated cell counts relied on the amplification of reference gene primers. Libraries were prepared by immunoSEQ multiplex PCR; TCRdb keeps only in-frame clonotypes and omits some of them. Clone size and the V and J calls come from that table; the DNA yielded D and trimming. The sample has around 200,000 clones; about 86% are singletons. The entry originates in a study of blood T cell repertoires in COVID-19. Study information: Samples taken during acute and convalescent COVID-19 were collected in the United States, Italy and Spain. PBMCs, B-cell-depleted T cells, or T cells provided the cDNA or gDNA that made up the material.

The germline CDR1 and CDR2 sequences are SEHNR and FQNEAQ (reference sequence). The CDR3 sequence is 15 residues long. V dropped 5 bases and J dropped 4; count of bases not matched to a gene: 7. The sample comprised peripheral blood. The receptor's source is a woman younger than 35 who had recovered from COVID-19. The chain uses TRBV7-9 and TRBJ2-3; TRBD1 matches 9 bases. CDR3 sequence reads: CASSDRGQGADTQYF. The CDR3 DNA follows: TGTGCCAGCAGCGATAGGGGACAGGGCGCAGATACGCAGTATTTT.